These 32 T cell receptor beta chains were all obtained from the same sample, sequenced in a study of shared T cell receptors in the human thymus. The repertoire was sequenced with immunoSEQ multiplex PCR; TCRdb's copy has only in-frame clones and lacks some. The sample has some 720,000 clones, roughly 90% seen once; the top ten hold 0.0095% to 0.011%. The data were also submitted as part of a second study, on human thymus T cells.

The sequenced material came from thymocytes. These receptor sequences come from a boy less than two years old with a congenital heart defect.

This chain links TRBV7-2 with TRBJ2-7, with 14 bases aligning to TRBD2. Germline lookup yields CDR1 SGHTA and CDR2 FQGNSA. J was trimmed by 6 bases and V by 4 bases; bases with no gene match: 2. There are 14 residues in the CDR3. The CDR3 loop is CASSSGLAGAEQYF. The CDR3 region has the DNA TGTGCCAGCAGCTCGGGACTAGCGGGAGCCGAGCAGTACTTC.

This rearrangement joins TRBV29-1 to TRBJ2-3; tentative D call: TRBD2 (7 bases). V lost 6 bases, J lost 4 bases, and 11 bases lay in between. The CDR3 sequence is 12 residues long. CDR1 and CDR2 from the germline V gene are SQVTM and ANQGSEA. The CDR3 bases are TGCAGCGTGGGGGGGCGCGCAGATACGCAGTATTTT. Translated, it gives CSVGGRADTQYF.

The V call is TRBV28, the J call TRBJ2-7, with D possibly TRBD1 on 5 matching bases. V dropped 6 bases and J dropped 2 bases, with 14 bases sitting between them. This CDR3 has 14 residues. Germline V CDR1 and CDR2: MDHEN, SYDVKM. Here the CDR3 DNA reads TGTGCCAGCAGGAAGGGGTGGGAACCCTACGAGCAGTACTTC. Its translation is CASRKGWEPYEQYF.

In its sample, this clone was seen once. J is TRBJ2-3 and V is TRBV14, with a weak D call TRBD2 (6 bases). The CDR3 covers 15 residues. The germline V gene encodes CDR1 SGHDN and CDR2 FVKESK. V shed 1 base and J shed 5 bases, with 13 bases lying between them. In DNA, the CDR3 is TGTGCCAGCAGCCAAGGGGGAGGTTACAGAGATACGCAGTATTTT. This gives the protein CASSQGGGYRDTQYF.

The rearrangement joins TRBV5-1 to TRBJ1-4, with TRBD1 matching 7 bases. The V gene end was trimmed by 3 bases and the J gene end by 16 bases; junction bases not matched to a gene: 18. CDR3 length: 15 amino acids. Germline V lookup: CDR1 SGHRS, CDR2 YFSETQ. Written as DNA, the CDR3 is TGCGCCAGCAGCTGGAGGCAAGGGGGCGGACCTTGGAAGTTTTTT. Protein sequence: CASSWRQGGGPWKFF.

In its sample, this clone was seen a few times. The CDR3 protein is CASSTEHRVFPLCRNTEAFF. The DNA of the CDR3 is TGTGCCAGTAGTACCGAACACCGGGTCTTCCCCCTCTGTCGGAACACTGAAGCTTTCTTT. The chain links TRBV19 to TRBJ1-1; D is uncertain. Trimming took 4 bases from V and 1 from J, leaving 28 bases between them. The CDR3 runs 20 residues. Germline values: CDR1 LNHDA, CDR2 SQIVND (reference sequence).

The J gene is TRBJ1-2, the V gene TRBV18; TRBD1 matches at 9 bases. J lost 6 bases, V lost 2 bases, and 1 base had no gene match. The CDR3 length is 13 residues. From germline, CDR1 is KGHSH and CDR2 LQKENI. CDR3 region: CASSPDRGDGYTF. CDR3 bases: TGTGCCAGCTCACCAGACAGGGGGGATGGCTACACCTTC.

V and J are TRBV28 and TRBJ2-4, with TRBD1 as a possible D gene (6 bases). Germline CDR1 reads MDHEN; CDR2 reads SYDVKM. V lost 8 bases to trimming and J lost 11 bases, with 16 bases between them. This CDR3 contains 12 residues. The CDR3 DNA reads TGTGCCAGCGGATTCAGGGGTCCGTTTCAGTACTTC. It encodes CASGFRGPFQYF. Filled out from reference TRBV28 and TRBJ2-4, the complete variable domain reads DVKVTQSSRYLVKRTGEKVFLECVQDMDHENMFWYRQDPGLGLRLIYFSYDVKMKEKGDIPEGYSVSREKKERFSLILESASTNQTSMYLCASGFRGPFQYFGAGTRLSVL.

As concerns this clone: Distinct nucleotide sequences in the sample also encode this CDR3. This sequence joins TRBV27 and TRBJ2-7; 7 nucleotides line up with TRBD2. Per germline, CDR1 MNHEY and CDR2 SMNVEV (reference sequence). The J segment lost 4 bases and the V segment lost 3 bases, leaving 0 bases of the junction unmatched. This CDR3 contains 12 residues. CDR3 bases: TGTGCCAGCAGTTTGGGGGGGTACGAGCAGTACTTC. Translation gives CASSLGGYEQYF.

The V gene is TRBV27, the J gene TRBJ2-1, with D maybe TRBD2 (5 bases). The CDR3 runs 18 residues. Germline CDR1 reads MNHEY; CDR2 reads SMNVEV (reference sequence). The ends were cut back, 3 bases at V and 6 bases at J, with 24 bases in the middle. Here the CDR3 reads CASSFSLPTSLGRNEQFF. The CDR3 region has the DNA TGTGCCAGCAGTTTCTCCCTTCCAACTAGTCTTGGGCGCAATGAGCAGTTCTTC.

The V call is TRBV5-1, the J call TRBJ2-5, with 7 bases lining up with TRBD1. The CDR3 is 14 amino acids. With 4 bases clipped from V and 2 bases from J, the junction kept 5 bases outside the gene matches. Germline loops: CDR1 SGHRS, CDR2 YFSETQ. Here the CDR3 DNA reads TGCGCCAGCAGCCTGACAGGGTGGCAAGAGACCCAGTACTTC. It is translated as CASSLTGWQETQYF.

V is TRBV4-1 and J is TRBJ2-3; TRBD1 aligns across 9 bases. The trim removed 4 bases at V and 2 bases at J, leaving 7 bases unmatched. The CDR3 length is 16 residues. Germline loops: CDR1 MGHRA, CDR2 YSYEKL. The CDR3 region has the DNA TGCGCCAGCAGCCCTCGACAGGGGGTGTCCACAGATACGCAGTATTTT. It is translated as CASSPRQGVSTDTQYF.

The rearrangement uses TRBV11-1 and TRBJ2-7; 7 bases map to TRBD2. Trimming took 6 bases from V and 2 from J; bases not matched to a gene: 10. The CDR3 is 15 residues long. The V gene's germline CDR1 is SGHAT and CDR2 FQDESV (reference sequence). CDR3 residues: CASRSSPSGPYEQYF. The CDR3 nucleotides read TGTGCCAGCAGGTCATCCCCTAGCGGCCCCTACGAGCAGTACTTC.

This clone was recorded a few times. V is TRBV9 and J is TRBJ2-1; 13 nucleotides line up with TRBD2. The CDR3 has 15 residues. The J segment lost 9 bases and the V segment lost 4 bases, leaving 7 bases of the junction unmatched. CDR1 is SGDLS and CDR2 is YYNGEE in the germline V gene. CDR3 amino acids: CASSLGTSGIGEQFF. The DNA for the CDR3 is TGTGCCAGCAGCCTAGGGACTAGCGGGATTGGTGAGCAGTTCTTC.

The V call is TRBV27, the J call TRBJ1-5; 12 positions agree with TRBD1. Trimming at V came to 8 bases and at J to 5 bases, leaving 19 bases not matched to a gene. CDR3 length: 19 residues. Germline V gene sequence: CDR1 MNHEY, CDR2 SMNVEV (reference sequence). The CDR3 DNA is TGTGCCAGCTCCGACTCGGGACAGGGGGCGCGTGACAAGGATCAGCCCCAGCATTTT. Protein sequence: CASSDSGQGARDKDQPQHF.

The chain is built from TRBV7-2 and TRBJ2-7, with 8 positions matching TRBD2. The J segment lost 3 bases and the V segment lost 2 bases, leaving 6 bases of the junction unmatched. Germline loops: CDR1 SGHTA, CDR2 FQGNSA. There are 15 residues in the CDR3. CDR3: CASSLRPGTSYEQYF. The DNA for the CDR3 is TGTGCCAGCAGCTTAAGACCAGGGACTAGCTACGAGCAGTACTTC.

This rearrangement joins TRBV9 to TRBJ2-2; TRBD1 agrees at 11 bases. This CDR3 has 17 amino acids. After removal of 1 base from V and 4 bases from J, the junction contained 6 bases not matched to a gene. From germline, CDR1 is SGDLS and CDR2 YYNGEE. DNA for the CDR3: TGTGCCAGCAGCGTAAACGGCGGGACAGGGGGCACCGGGGAGCTGTTTTTT. Its translation: CASSVNGGTGGTGELFF. The entire variable domain, with the rest obtained from reference TRBV9 and TRBJ2-2, is as follows: DSGVTQTPKHLITATGQRVTLRCSPRSGDLSVYWYQQSLDQGLQFLIQYYNGEERAKGNILERFSAQQFPDLHSELNLSSLELGDSALYFCASSVNGGTGGTGELFFGEGSRLTVL.

J is TRBJ2-1 and V is TRBV30, with D perhaps TRBD1 (7 bases). Germline CDR1 is GTSNPN and CDR2 is SVGIG (reference sequence). Trimming cost V 2 bases and J 6 bases, with 11 bases left between them. This CDR3 comprises 13 residues. CDR3 in DNA: TGTGCCTGGAGTTTGCAGGGGGGCAATGAGCAGTTCTTC. Its protein product is CAWSLQGGNEQFF. The whole variable domain, remainder taken from reference TRBV30 and TRBJ2-1, is SQTIHQWPATLVQPVGSPLSLECTVEGTSNPNLYWYRQAAGRGLQLLFYSVGIGQISSEVPQNLSASRPQDRQFILSSKKLLLSDSGFYLCAWSLQGGNEQFFGPGTRLTVL.

The J gene is TRBJ2-3, the V gene TRBV12-5; 9 bases line up with TRBD2. Germline V gene data show CDR1 as LGHNT and CDR2 as FRNRAP. The CDR3 is 18 residues long. The V and J ends lost 0 bases and 4 bases, in that order; junction bases with no gene match: 11. This CDR3 reads CASGLVQGASGTPDTQYF. For the CDR3, the DNA is TGTGCTAGTGGTTTGGTACAAGGTGCTAGCGGGACCCCAGATACGCAGTATTTT.

In regard to this clone: The sample contains more than one DNA sequence encoding this CDR3. The V call is TRBV7-2, the J call TRBJ2-7; D gene uncertain. Germline values: CDR1 SGHTA, CDR2 FQGNSA. V lost 4 bases to trimming and J lost 0 bases, with 4 bases between them. The CDR3 runs 12 residues. The CDR3 DNA follows: TGTGCCAGCAGCTCCAGCTCCTACGAGCAGTACTTC. Its translation is CASSSSSYEQYF.

The chain carries TRBV13 and TRBJ2-7, with D tentatively TRBD2 (6 bases). The CDR3 runs to 14 residues. CDR1 is PRHDT, CDR2 FYEKMQ, per germline (reference sequence). V was trimmed by 1 base and J by 6 bases, leaving 13 bases between them. This CDR3 is CASSLAGVSIEQYF. The CDR3 bases are TGTGCCAGCAGCTTAGCGGGAGTGAGTATCGAGCAGTACTTC.

This rearrangement joins TRBV25-1 to TRBJ1-3; 8 nucleotides agree with TRBD1. The J segment lost 4 bases and the V segment lost 5 bases, leaving 16 bases of the junction unmatched. The CDR3 spans 18 residues. Germline loops: CDR1 MGHDK, CDR2 SYGVNS. The CDR3 DNA sequence: TGTGCCAGCAGTCCCGGAGTGGACAGGGATTTTGCCGGAAACACCATATATTTT. It encodes CASSPGVDRDFAGNTIYF.

The rearrangement links TRBV5-5 to TRBJ2-7, with 8 positions matching TRBD2. Germline V gene sequence: CDR1 SGHKS, CDR2 YYEKEE (reference sequence). The CDR3 consists of 14 residues. Trimming at V came to 4 bases and at J to 6 bases, leaving 9 bases not matched to a gene. CDR3 sequence reads: CASSPPAGESEQYF. As DNA, the CDR3 is TGTGCCAGCAGCCCGCCAGCGGGAGAAAGCGAGCAGTACTTC.

This clone was detected only a few times. The rearrangement uses TRBV5-1 and TRBJ2-1; D possibly corresponds to TRBD2 (6 bases). The germline V gene has CDR1 SGHRS and CDR2 YFSETQ. The CDR3 sequence is 18 residues long. The V end lost 3 bases, the J end lost 0 bases, and 19 bases lay between the germline ends. CDR3 nucleotides: TGCGCCAGCAGCTCCCCTACTAGCTACAACCACTCCTACAATGAGCAGTTCTTC. Its translation: CASSSPTSYNHSYNEQFF.

This clone was seen only a few times. The chain employs TRBV5-6 and TRBJ2-7; 8 bases fit TRBD1. CDR1 is SGHDT, CDR2 YYEEEE, per germline. The CDR3 spans 16 residues. Germline trimming cut 4 bases from V and 0 bases from J; bases unmatched to any gene: 9. The CDR3 protein is CASSKEAGGVSYEQYF. DNA for the CDR3: TGTGCCAGCAGCAAGGAAGCAGGGGGCGTCTCCTACGAGCAGTACTTC.

The rearrangement joins TRBV27 to TRBJ2-5; 8 bases match TRBD2. CDR3 length: 13 amino acids. Germline V gene lookup returns CDR1 MNHEY and CDR2 SMNVEV (reference sequence). V lost 6 bases and J lost 5; bases outside the gene matches: 5. CDR3 coding DNA: TGTGCCAGCAGCCGGACTAGCAGGGAGACCCAGTACTTC. Translation: CASSRTSRETQYF.

The chain employs TRBV28 and TRBJ2-5; TRBD2 aligns across 7 bases. Germline trimming cut 2 bases from V and 4 bases from J; bases unmatched to any gene: 10. Germline CDR1 MDHEN, CDR2 SYDVKM. This CDR3 has 16 residues. CDR3 DNA: TGTGCCAGCAGTTTAGGCCCCGAGGTAGCGGGAGAGACCCAGTACTTC. Its protein is CASSLGPEVAGETQYF.

This rearrangement joins TRBV11-3 to TRBJ1-4; unclear D gene. V lost 5 bases, J lost 6 bases, and 19 bases lay in between. Germline lookup yields CDR1 SGHNT and CDR2 YENEEA. The CDR3 has 16 residues. The CDR3 DNA sequence: TGTGCCAGCAGCCCAAGAACTGTGGGCAGGCATGAAAAACTGTTTTTT. This codes for CASSPRTVGRHEKLFF.

The CDR3 region has the DNA TGTGCCAGCAGCCAAGTCCTCAGACTAGCTCCCTACAATGAGCAGTTCTTC. It is translated as CASSQVLRLAPYNEQFF. The J gene is TRBJ2-1, the V gene TRBV14; 7 positions match TRBD2. This CDR3 spans 17 amino acids. V shed 1 base and J 2 bases; nucleotides not matched to a gene: 8. The V gene's germline CDR1 is SGHDN and CDR2 FVKESK. The variable domain in full, completed from reference TRBV14 and TRBJ2-1, reads EAGVTQFPSHSVIEKGQTVTLRCDPISGHDNLYWYRRVMGKEIKFLLHFVKESKQDESGMPNNRFLAERTGGTYSTLKVQPAELEDSGVYFCASSQVLRLAPYNEQFFGPGTRLTVL.

The rearrangement uses TRBV29-1 and TRBJ2-7; D gene ambiguous. Between the trimmed V and J ends, which lost 4 bases and 0 bases, there was a span of 10 bases. CDR3 size: 13 residues. CDR1 is SQVTM and CDR2 is ANQGSEA in the germline V gene. CDR3 coding DNA: TGCAGCGTTGGTCCGATAGACTCCTACGAGCAGTACTTC. This gives the protein CSVGPIDSYEQYF.

The DNA of the CDR3 is TGTGCCAGCAGTCCTCCCCTACAGGGTTCGACTTCTATCGAGCAGTACTTC. It specifies CASSPPLQGSTSIEQYF. The chain is built from TRBV27 and TRBJ2-7, with a tentative D call TRBD1 (6 bases). CDR3 length equals 17 residues. Trimming took off 5 bases at V and 6 bases at J, with 26 bases between the two ends. From germline, CDR1 is MNHEY and CDR2 SMNVEV (reference sequence).

This sequence joins TRBV15 and TRBJ2-2, with 9 bases fitting TRBD2. The CDR3 is 17 amino acids. Looked up from germline, CDR1 is LNHNV and CDR2 is YYDKDF (reference sequence). Trimming at V came to 1 base and at J to 6 bases, leaving 9 bases not matched to a gene. The CDR3 here is CATSRGVSGRLPGELFF. CDR3 DNA sequence: TGTGCCACCAGCAGAGGGGTGAGCGGGAGGCTCCCCGGGGAGCTGTTTTTT.